This paragraph reports one T cell receptor beta chain. Its matching antigen is unknown. This sample is drawn from a study of post-analysis software for immune sequencing data. V dropped 1 base and J dropped 3 bases, with 16 bases sitting between them. Germline CDR1 SGHTA, CDR2 FQGNSA. The CDR3 is 16 amino acids. Findings and limits, study-wide: Same-batch samples co-clustered strongly by F measure. TRBV5-6, TRBV5-1 and TRBV20-1 were among roughly 5 TRBV segments more frequent in patients than controls. Multiple sclerosis was associated with a significant reduction in normalized Chao1 diversity relative to controls.

The TCR beta cDNA libraries contained unique molecular identifiers. TCRdb independently ran MiXCR on the PCR reads; one entry per CDR3 protein. Of about 770,000 distinct CDR3 sequences listed, 46% are singletons. The sequenced material came from blood. The chain is built from TRBV7-2 and TRBJ2-7, with D possibly TRBD1 on 6 matching bases. The TCR originated in a girl aged 5-17 years with multiple sclerosis. The CDR3: CASSLGDGGSRYEQYF. The CDR3 nucleotides read TGTGCCAGCAGCTTAGGTGATGGGGGCAGCCGCTACGAGCAGTACTTC.